These 19 T cell receptor beta chains were sequenced from one sample in a study of CD8+ T cells in alopecia areata listed by TCRdb under 2018. The sample's treatment or condition label, in plain terms: oral pan-JAK inhibitor, 5-10 mg twice daily. Libraries were made using the immunoSEQ multiplex PCR assay. To provide template for TCR sequencing, every sample had RNA extracted and reverse transcribed into cDNA. TCRdb limited this immuneACCESS table to in-frame rearrangements with V and J called. A share of clones is missing; checked studies link under half to unresolved V genes, and the rest is unexplained. For this sample the table gives under 300,000 clones, of which 60% were detected only once. The ten largest account for about 0.9% of the sample. The specimen was CD4+ T cells sorted from blood, collected at approximately week 51, from a patient treated with tofacitinib. The origin of the receptors is a human donor with alopecia areata.

The V call is TRBV4-1, the J call TRBJ2-1; 7 bases map to TRBD1. Germline CDR1 is MGHRA and CDR2 is YSYEKL. Unmatched junction bases numbered 11, after V lost 4 bases and J lost 5 bases. CDR3 size: 16 residues. The CDR3 is CASSRFPGQFNNEQFF. CDR3 DNA sequence: TGCGCCAGCAGCCGGTTTCCGGGACAGTTTAACAATGAGCAGTTCTTC.

This chain links TRBV6-5 with TRBJ1-5, with 10 bases fitting TRBD1. The CDR3 length is 14 residues. Germline CDR1 MNHEY, CDR2 SVGAGI. V gave up 6 bases and J gave up 5 bases; unmatched junction bases: 4. CDR3 nucleotide sequence: TGTGCCAGCAGCCAGGGACAGGGGCATCAGCCCCAGCATTTT. Translated: CASSQGQGHQPQHF.

The chain couples TRBV25-1 to TRBJ2-2, with a tentative D call TRBD1 (6 bases). This CDR3 spans 16 amino acids. Trimming cost V 1 base and J 2 bases, with 11 bases left between them. Germline CDR1 MGHDK, CDR2 SYGVNS. CDR3 DNA: TGTGCCAGCAGTGAATCCGGACAGAGAAACACCGGGGAGCTGTTTTTT. This encodes CASSESGQRNTGELFF.

The chain has TRBV2 and TRBJ2-5, with TRBD1 matching 7 bases. The germline CDR1 and CDR2 sequences are SNHLY and FYNNEI. V lost 4 bases and J lost 1; bases outside the gene matches: 3. The CDR3 covers 14 residues. The CDR3 here is CASSAQGFQETQYF. CDR3 nucleotides: TGTGCCAGCAGTGCACAGGGGTTCCAAGAGACCCAGTACTTC. Looking up the rest from reference TRBV2 and TRBJ2-5 gives the full variable domain: EPEVTQTPSHQVTQMGQEVILRCVPISNHLYFYWYRQILGQKVEFLVSFYNNEISEKSEIFDDQFSVERPDGSNFTLKIRSTKLEDSAMYFCASSAQGFQETQYFGPGTRLLVL.

The chain employs TRBV5-6 and TRBJ2-1; D is possibly TRBD1 (5 bases). This CDR3 spans 14 amino acids. The germline gives CDR1 SGHDT, CDR2 YYEEEE. V lost 2 bases, J lost 6 bases, and 12 bases lay in between. The CDR3 sequence: CASSFRGPRNEQFF. As DNA, the CDR3 is TGTGCCAGCAGCTTTAGGGGTCCCCGCAATGAGCAGTTCTTC.

This chain connects TRBV7-2 to TRBJ2-5; 7 bases agree with TRBD1. The ends lost 5 bases at V and 4 bases at J; junction bases unmatched: 4. This CDR3 has 13 residues. Germline assignment: CDR1 SGHTA and CDR2 FQGNSA. For the CDR3, the DNA is TGTGCCAGCAGCCCAGGGGGTAGAGAGACCCAGTACTTC. This encodes CASSPGGRETQYF.

This rearrangement joins TRBV27 to TRBJ1-3; no definite D call. This CDR3 has 15 amino acids. Germline-derived CDR1 and CDR2 are MNHEY and SMNVEV (reference sequence). Trimming took 3 bases from V and 2 from J, leaving 11 bases between them. The CDR3 here is CASSFFQITGNTIYF. The DNA for the CDR3 is TGTGCCAGCAGTTTCTTCCAGATAACTGGAAACACCATATATTTT.

The chain links TRBV27 to TRBJ2-3; no clear D. The germline V gene encodes CDR1 MNHEY and CDR2 SMNVEV (reference sequence). The CDR3 sequence is 14 residues long. V lost 3 bases to trimming and J lost 0 bases, with 7 bases between them. The CDR3 DNA is TGTGCCAGCAGTTTGACAACTAGCACAGATACGCAGTATTTT. The encoded protein is CASSLTTSTDTQYF.

The chain links TRBV25-1 to TRBJ2-4; 9 bases are shared with TRBD1. J was trimmed by 1 base and V by 6 bases; bases with no gene match: 13. This CDR3 is built from 18 residues. The germline V gene has CDR1 MGHDK and CDR2 SYGVNS. This CDR3 reads CASSPGQGERRAKNIQYF. CDR3 DNA sequence: TGTGCCAGCAGCCCGGGACAGGGAGAGAGAAGGGCCAAAAACATTCAGTACTTC.

This clone was counted between two and nine times. The gene calls are TRBV6-5 and TRBJ2-7; D perhaps matches TRBD2 (6 bases). The CDR3 consists of 13 residues. Trimming shortened V by 4 bases and J by 0 bases, and 7 bases separated the two germline ends. Per the germline V gene, CDR1 is MNHEY and CDR2 is SVGAGI. In nucleotides, the CDR3 is TGTGCCAGCAGTTCGGACTACTCCTACGAGCAGTACTTC. Its protein is CASSSDYSYEQYF.

This clone appeared a few times. The rearrangement joins TRBV25-1 to TRBJ2-7; 7 nucleotides match TRBD2. V dropped 6 bases and J dropped 3; count of bases not matched to a gene: 8. This CDR3 region has 14 residues. Germline V gene data show CDR1 as MGHDK and CDR2 as SYGVNS. The CDR3 nucleotides read TGTGCCAGCAGCTCATTCCGGGGGGACTACGAGCAGTACTTC. Protein product: CASSSFRGDYEQYF.

This clone occurred a few times. The chain uses TRBV25-1 and TRBJ2-5; unclear D gene. Germline V lookup: CDR1 MGHDK, CDR2 SYGVNS. This CDR3 region has 15 residues. V lost 0 bases and J 2 bases, leaving 10 bases between the germline ends. The CDR3 DNA follows: TGTGCCAGCAGTGAATATTCCACGAAGCAAGAGACCCAGTACTTC. It yields the protein CASSEYSTKQETQYF. The whole variable domain, filled in from reference TRBV25-1 and TRBJ2-5, reads EADIYQTPRYLVIGTGKKITLECSQTMGHDKMYWYQQDPGMELHLIHYSYGVNSTEKGDLSSESTVSRIRTEHFPLTLESARPSHTSQYLCASSEYSTKQETQYFGPGTRLLVL.

This clone was observed a few times. The V call is TRBV19, the J call TRBJ2-5; 7 bases are a match to TRBD1. The CDR3 covers 15 residues. Germline assignment: CDR1 LNHDA and CDR2 SQIVND (reference sequence). The V gene end was trimmed by 3 bases and the J gene end by 5 bases; junction bases not matched to a gene: 9. The CDR3 protein is CASSIGRGSRETQYF. The CDR3 DNA sequence: TGTGCCAGTAGTATTGGCAGGGGGAGTCGTGAGACCCAGTACTTC. Using reference TRBV19 and TRBJ2-5 for the parts outside the CDR3, the full variable domain is DGGITQSPKYLFRKEGQNVTLSCEQNLNHDAMYWYRQDPGQGLRLIYYSQIVNDFQKGDIAEGYSVSREKKESFPLTVTSAQKNPTAFYLCASSIGRGSRETQYFGPGTRLLVL.

The V gene is TRBV30, the J gene TRBJ1-2; TRBD1 aligns across 9 bases. The CDR3 has 14 residues. Trimming at V came to 3 bases and at J to 4 bases, leaving 6 bases not matched to a gene. Germline assignment: CDR1 GTSNPN and CDR2 SVGIG (reference sequence). The CDR3 reads CAWSPDRGGYGYTF. The CDR3 region has the DNA TGTGCCTGGAGCCCGGACAGGGGAGGCTATGGCTACACCTTC.

V gene TRBV5-1 combines with J gene TRBJ2-5; D could derive from TRBD1 or TRBD2 (5 bases each). This CDR3 comprises 12 residues. Trimming took off 8 bases at V and 4 bases at J, with 12 bases between the two ends. Germline V gives CDR1 SGHRS, CDR2 YFSETQ. CDR3 residues: CASNPGGETQYF. The CDR3 DNA sequence: TGCGCCAGTAATCCTGGGGGAGAGACCCAGTACTTC.

The chain has TRBV7-3 and TRBJ2-3, with 9 nucleotides matching TRBD2. This CDR3 has 15 amino acids. Trimming cost V 5 bases and J 3 bases; bases outside gene matches: 6. Germline CDR1 SGHTA, CDR2 FQGTGA. Written as DNA, the CDR3 is TGTGCCAGCAGCCTTCTAGCGGGGTTTACAGATACGCAGTATTTT. It codes for CASSLLAGFTDTQYF.

The chain combines TRBV18 with TRBJ2-5, with D possibly being TRBD1 (6 bases). V lost 1 base and J lost 1, with 16 bases in between. This CDR3 is built from 17 residues. Per germline, CDR1 KGHSH and CDR2 LQKENI. The CDR3 reads CASSPLGTPVFQETQYF. CDR3 nucleotide sequence: TGTGCCAGCTCACCACTAGGGACACCAGTTTTCCAAGAGACCCAGTACTTC.

This clone has just a few counts. Distinct nucleotide sequences in the sample also encode this CDR3. J is TRBJ2-7 and V is TRBV7-2; no firm D call. V gave up 4 bases and J gave up 1 base, with 5 bases separating them. In germline, CDR1 is SGHTA, CDR2 FQGNSA. The CDR3 runs 12 residues. CDR3 sequence: CASSSTSYEQYF. In DNA, the CDR3 is TGTGCCAGCAGCTCTACGTCCTACGAGCAGTACTTC.

This clone was seen a few times. V is TRBV7-6 and J is TRBJ2-2; D perhaps matches TRBD2 (6 bases). The length of the CDR3 is 15 residues. In germline, CDR1 is SGHVS, CDR2 FNYEAQ. V dropped 2 bases and J dropped 8 bases, with 15 bases sitting between them. Written as DNA, the CDR3 is TGTGCCAGCAGCTTACTGCGGGGATGGGCGGGGGAGCTGTTTTTT. This translates into CASSLLRGWAGELFF.